This T cell receptor (beta chain) was captured in a study of cytomegalovirus exposure and HLA in healthy donors. Study results and caveats: A list of about 160 TCR beta chains associated with cytomegalovirus was given. In vitro confirmation showed three CMV-associated chains to be CMV antigen specific.

As for this clone: Antigen: not known.

The CDR3 contains 16 residues. V lost 4 bases, J lost 5 bases, and 7 bases stayed unmatched. Germline V gives CDR1 ENHRY, CDR2 SYGVKD. Sequenced by immunoSEQ multiplex PCR; TCRdb stores in-frame clones only, minus some. The table shows about 200,000 clones, with roughly 88% occurring only once. Sequencing used PBMCs. The source is a woman aged 18-30 years in good health and CMV-seronegative. The chain uses TRBV10-3 and TRBJ2-1; 11 positions agree with TRBD1. The CDR3 sequence: CAISGTGTGGNNEQFF. The CDR3 nucleotides read TGTGCCATCAGTGGGACAGGGACAGGGGGTAACAATGAGCAGTTCTTC.